The 7 T cell receptor beta chains presented below share a single source sample, sequenced in a study of blood T cell repertoires in COVID-19. Repertoires were generated with immunoSEQ multiplex PCR, while TCRdb's copy carries only in-frame clones and drops some. The data show under 200,000 clones, with about 85% seen just once and 2.1% held by the top ten. Material: peripheral blood. The receptors shown here come from a man between 65 and 85 years old with active or convalescent COVID-19.

The chain recombines TRBV5-1 with TRBJ2-3; 9 nucleotides match TRBD2. V shed 4 bases and J 4 bases; nucleotides not matched to a gene: 10. This CDR3 contains 16 residues. CDR1 is SGHRS, CDR2 YFSETQ, per germline. This chain's CDR3 is CASSPKAGGSADTQYF. CDR3 DNA sequence: TGCGCCAGCAGCCCAAAAGCGGGAGGTAGCGCAGATACGCAGTATTTT.

V gene TRBV10-1 combines with J gene TRBJ2-1; D unresolved. V was clipped by 2 bases and J by 7 bases, with 9 bases between them. This CDR3 region has 13 residues. CDR1 is WNHNN, CDR2 SYGVQD, per germline (reference sequence). CDR3 residues: CASSEMSENEQFF. In DNA, the CDR3 is TGCGCCAGCAGTGAGATGTCAGAAAATGAGCAGTTCTTC.

The genes are TRBV6-2 or TRBV6-3 and TRBJ2-1; perhaps TRBD2 as D (5 bases). This CDR3 comprises 16 residues. Germline V lookup: CDR1 MNHEY, CDR2 SVGEGT. V shed 6 bases and J shed 1 base, with 16 bases lying between them. CDR3 region: CASSLTTGSSYNEQFF. In nucleotides, the CDR3 is TGTGCCAGCAGCCTTACAACGGGATCATCCTACAATGAGCAGTTCTTC.

The rearrangement links TRBV3-1 (or the pseudogene TRBV3-2) to TRBJ2-1, with D possibly matching TRBD2 (5 bases). CDR3 length: 12 residues. Germline assignment: CDR1 LGHDT and CDR2 YNNKEL (reference sequence). Trimming removed 11 bases from V and 3 bases from J, with 11 bases in between. CDR3 DNA: TGTGCCGCTGGACTGAACTACAATGAGCAGTTCTTC. Residues: CAAGLNYNEQFF.

The chain has TRBV12-3 or TRBV12-4 and TRBJ1-2; D is ambiguous. The CDR3 totals 13 residues. V shed 2 bases and J shed 6 bases, with 10 bases lying between them. CDR3 loop: CASSLHSLDGYTF. As DNA, the CDR3 is TGTGCCAGCAGTTTACACAGCTTGGATGGCTACACCTTC.

The chain has TRBV6-5 and TRBJ2-2; 9 nucleotides agree with TRBD1. J was trimmed by 1 base and V by 7 bases; bases with no gene match: 4. CDR1 is MNHEY and CDR2 is SVGAGI in the germline V gene. The CDR3 sequence is 15 residues long. The CDR3: CASNWDRENTGELFF. Here the CDR3 DNA reads TGTGCCAGCAACTGGGACAGGGAGAACACCGGGGAGCTGTTTTTT.

DNA for the CDR3: TGTGCCAGCTCACCACTCGGCGGGACTGAAGCTTTCTTT. It is translated as CASSPLGGTEAFF. The chain couples TRBV18 to TRBJ1-1; D is unclear. This CDR3 comprises 13 residues. The V gene lost 1 base and the J gene lost 5 bases, with 8 bases spanning the gap. Per germline, CDR1 KGHSH and CDR2 LQKENI.